This is a list of T cell receptor beta chains from one sample in a study of blood T cell repertoires in COVID-19. The repertoire was sequenced with immunoSEQ multiplex PCR; TCRdb's copy has only in-frame clones and lacks some. The sample includes roughly 72,000 clones, about four fifths seen only once; the top ten take about 5%. Input material: peripheral blood. These receptors all stem from a woman older than 75 with active or convalescent COVID-19. Both conserved end residues are part of each CDR3. A D gene is named only where the DNA matches it firmly. Only some rows state a clone size, as once, few, many or a class for expanded clones.

TRBD2,TRBV27,TRBJ2-7,-,TGTGCCAGCAGTGTAGCGGGGGGGACTACCTACGAGCAGTACTTC,CASSVAGGTTYEQYF
TRBD1,TRBV6-5,TRBJ2-1,once,TGTGCCAGCACGAGCGTAAACCGGGACAGGCAGTTCTTC,CASTSVNRDRQFF
TRBD2,TRBV19,TRBJ2-1,few,TGTGCCAGTAGTGTGTATAGCGGGAGCTCCTACAATGAGCAGTTCTTC,CASSVYSGSSYNEQFF
TRBD1,TRBV6-5,TRBJ1-2,-,TGTGCCAGCAGTTATCAGACAGGGGGCGGAGGTGGCTACACCTTC,CASSYQTGGGGGYTF
TRBD2,TRBV28,TRBJ2-4,-,TGTGCCAGCAGTTTTCCGGAGCGGGAGGGAAACATTCAGTACTTC,CASSFPEREGNIQYF
-,TRBV6-6,TRBJ1-2,-,TGTGCCAGCAGTACGATACCGGGGAACAGAGACTTC,CASSTIPGNRDF
-,TRBV4-3,TRBJ2-6,-,TGCGCCAGCAGGGCGGCTGGGGCCAACGTCTTGACTTTC,CASRAAGANVLTF
-,TRBV7-9,TRBJ1-6,-,TGTGCCAGCAGCGTCGGGAGTAATTCACCCCTCCACTTT,CASSVGSNSPLHF
TRBD1,TRBV5-1,TRBJ1-1,-,TGCGCCAGCAGCAAAACCGGGACAGAGAACACTGAAGCTTTCTTT,CASSKTGTENTEAFF
-,TRBV5-1,TRBJ1-1,-,TGCGCCAGCAGCTGGGGCGGGGGCACTGAAGCTTTCTTT,CASSWGGGTEAFF
-,TRBV28,TRBJ1-2,-,TGTGCCAGCAGTTTTTCGACAGAATCTATGAGGAAGGGCTACACCTTC,CASSFSTESMRKGYTF
-,TRBV6-2/TRBV6-3,TRBJ2-5,-,TGTGCCAGCAGTTATGCAGGGGCTCTTGGAGAGACCCAGTACTTC,CASSYAGALGETQYF
-,TRBV4-3,TRBJ2-3,-,TGCGCCAGCAGCCAAGACCCAGCGGGTTGGACGAAAGATACGCAGTATTTT,CASSQDPAGWTKDTQYF
TRBD2,TRBV7-9,TRBJ2-5,-,TGTGCCAGCAGCTCGGGACTAACCGGGGAGACCCAGTACTTC,CASSSGLTGETQYF
-,TRBV5-8,TRBJ2-7,-,TGTGCCAGCAGCCGACGGCCGGGAGCCTACGAGCAGTACTTC,CASSRRPGAYEQYF
TRBD1,TRBV28,TRBJ1-5,-,TGTGCCAGCAGCCCCCAGGTAGGGGGCTCCAATCAGCCCCAGCATTTT,CASSPQVGGSNQPQHF
-,TRBV12-3/TRBV12-4,TRBJ1-3,-,TGTGCCAGCAGTTTCTCGGGATCAAACACCATATATTTT,CASSFSGSNTIYF
TRBD1,TRBV5-6,TRBJ2-7,-,TGTGCCAGCAGCTTTTGGGACAGGGCTAGCTACGAGCAGTACTTC,CASSFWDRASYEQYF
TRBD2,TRBV13,TRBJ2-7,few,TGTGCCAGCAGCGCCTGGACTAGCGGGGCCTACGAGCAGTACTTC,CASSAWTSGAYEQYF
-,TRBV7-9,TRBJ2-7,-,TGTGCCAGCAGCCATAGTGGGACACCTGGCGAGCAGTACTTC,CASSHSGTPGEQYF
-,TRBV19,TRBJ1-1,-,TGTGCCAGTAGTACCCCGGTCCCCAAGAGAGCTTTCTTT,CASSTPVPKRAFF
-,TRBV9,TRBJ2-5,-,TGTGCCAGCAGCGCGTTGGAGGGAGGTCGCGAGACCCAGTACTTC,CASSALEGGRETQYF
-,TRBV29-1,TRBJ2-7,-,TGCAGCGTTGGAGAAGGACAGACCCCGTCCGAGCAGTACTTC,CSVGEGQTPSEQYF
-,TRBV5-1,TRBJ2-7,few,TGCGCCAGCACCTTCCAGCACGGAGGCCCTCCCTACGAGCAGTACTTC,CASTFQHGGPPYEQYF
TRBD1,TRBV6-2/TRBV6-3,TRBJ1-5,few,TGTGCCAGCAGTGACAGGGGGCTTGGCAATCAGCCCCAGCATTTT,CASSDRGLGNQPQHF